In its sample, the clone carrying this T cell receptor (beta chain) was seen a few times. Antigen unknown. Germline CDR1 is SGHTA and CDR2 is FQGNSA. The CDR3 contains 14 residues. V trimming: 6 bases; J trimming: 5 bases; junction bases outside the gene matches: 6. This record belongs to a study of T-cell memory formation after mild COVID-19. Study context: Largely, TCR clusters stayed within a single donor. Findings and limits, study-wide: While clones contracting from day 15 to 85 were balanced between CD4 and CD8, later expanders leaned CD4+. Whether second-wave clones peaking at day 37 were SARS-CoV-2 specific went unconfirmed.

Constant-segment-primed 5'RACE gave TCR alpha and TCR beta cDNA libraries with sample barcodes and UMIs. TCRdb reanalysed the 5' RACE reads using MiXCR and keeps one entry per CDR3 protein. The sample shows about 290,000 distinct CDR3 sequences, about 16% of them seen only once. The specimen was PBMCs or a T cell subset sorted from them (not recorded which). The sequence derives from a man between 18 and 35 years old who had mild COVID-19 (a few samples of this study predate the infection). Cell type and time point are not known. The V gene is TRBV7-2, the J gene TRBJ2-3; TRBD1 agrees at 9 bases. The CDR3 loop reads CASSQQGAQDTQYF. Here the CDR3 DNA reads TGTGCCAGCAGTCAACAGGGGGCGCAAGATACGCAGTATTTT.